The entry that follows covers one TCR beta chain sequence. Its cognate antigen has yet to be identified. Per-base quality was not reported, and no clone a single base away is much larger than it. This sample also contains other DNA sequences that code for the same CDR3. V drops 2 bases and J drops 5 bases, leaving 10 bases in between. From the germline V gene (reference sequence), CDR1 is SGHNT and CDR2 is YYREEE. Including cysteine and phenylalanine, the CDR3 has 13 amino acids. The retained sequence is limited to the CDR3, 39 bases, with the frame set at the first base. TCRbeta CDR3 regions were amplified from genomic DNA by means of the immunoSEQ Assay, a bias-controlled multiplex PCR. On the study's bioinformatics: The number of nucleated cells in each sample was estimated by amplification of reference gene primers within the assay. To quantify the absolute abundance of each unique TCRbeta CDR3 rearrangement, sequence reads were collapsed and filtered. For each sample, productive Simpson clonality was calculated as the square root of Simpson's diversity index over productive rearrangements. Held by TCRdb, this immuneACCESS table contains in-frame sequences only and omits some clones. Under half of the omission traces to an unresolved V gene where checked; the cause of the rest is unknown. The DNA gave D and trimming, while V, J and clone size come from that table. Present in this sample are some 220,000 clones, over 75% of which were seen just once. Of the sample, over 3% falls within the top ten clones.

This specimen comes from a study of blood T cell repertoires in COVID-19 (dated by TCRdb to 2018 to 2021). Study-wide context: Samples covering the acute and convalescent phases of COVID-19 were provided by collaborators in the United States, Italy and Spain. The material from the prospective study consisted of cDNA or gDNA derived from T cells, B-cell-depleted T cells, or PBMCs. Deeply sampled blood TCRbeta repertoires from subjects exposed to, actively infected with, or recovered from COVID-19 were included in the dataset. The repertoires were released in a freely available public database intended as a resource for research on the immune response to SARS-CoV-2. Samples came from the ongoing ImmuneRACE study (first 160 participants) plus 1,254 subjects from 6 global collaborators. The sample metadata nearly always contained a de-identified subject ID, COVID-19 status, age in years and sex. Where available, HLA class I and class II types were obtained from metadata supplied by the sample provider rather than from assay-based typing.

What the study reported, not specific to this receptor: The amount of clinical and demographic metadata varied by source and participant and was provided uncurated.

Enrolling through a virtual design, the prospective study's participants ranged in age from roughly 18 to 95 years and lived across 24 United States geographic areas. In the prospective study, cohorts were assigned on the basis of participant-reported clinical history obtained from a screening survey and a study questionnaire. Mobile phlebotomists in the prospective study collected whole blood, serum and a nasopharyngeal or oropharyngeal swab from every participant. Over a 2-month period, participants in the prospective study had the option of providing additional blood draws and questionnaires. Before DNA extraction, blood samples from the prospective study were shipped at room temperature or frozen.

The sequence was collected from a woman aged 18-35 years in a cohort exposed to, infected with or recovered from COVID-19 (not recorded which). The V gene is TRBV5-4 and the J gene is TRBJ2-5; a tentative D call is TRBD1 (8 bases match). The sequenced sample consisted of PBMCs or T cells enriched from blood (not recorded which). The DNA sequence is TGTGCCAGCAGCTTACAGGGGGGGGAGACCCAGTACTTC. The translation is CASSLQGGETQYF.